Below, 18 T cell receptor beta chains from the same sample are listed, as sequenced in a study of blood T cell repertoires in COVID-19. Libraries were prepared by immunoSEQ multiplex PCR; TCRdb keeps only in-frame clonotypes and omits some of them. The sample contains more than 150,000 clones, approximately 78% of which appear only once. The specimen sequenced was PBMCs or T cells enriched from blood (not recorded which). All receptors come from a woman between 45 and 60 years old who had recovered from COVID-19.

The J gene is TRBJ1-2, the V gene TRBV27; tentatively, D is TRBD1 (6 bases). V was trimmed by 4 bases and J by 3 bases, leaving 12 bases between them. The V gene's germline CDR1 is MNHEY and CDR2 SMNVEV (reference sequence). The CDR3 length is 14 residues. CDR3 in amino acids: CASSSQQGYYGYTF. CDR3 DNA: TGTGCCAGCAGTTCGCAACAGGGATACTATGGCTACACCTTC.

The CDR3 DNA reads TGTGCCAGCGGCCCCCTGGGCAGAACGAACACTGAAGCTTTCTTT. Translating it yields CASGPLGRTNTEAFF. This chain joins TRBV27 and TRBJ1-1; D is unresolved. CDR1 is MNHEY and CDR2 is SMNVEV in the germline V gene (reference sequence). The CDR3 runs to 15 residues. V dropped 8 bases and J dropped 1 base, with 17 bases sitting between them.

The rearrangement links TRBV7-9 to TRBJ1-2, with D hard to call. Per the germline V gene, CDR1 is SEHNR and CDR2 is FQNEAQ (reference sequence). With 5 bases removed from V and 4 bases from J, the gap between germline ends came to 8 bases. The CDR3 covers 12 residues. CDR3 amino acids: CASSPGVYGYTF. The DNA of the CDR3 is TGTGCCAGCAGCCCCGGGGTCTATGGCTACACCTTC.

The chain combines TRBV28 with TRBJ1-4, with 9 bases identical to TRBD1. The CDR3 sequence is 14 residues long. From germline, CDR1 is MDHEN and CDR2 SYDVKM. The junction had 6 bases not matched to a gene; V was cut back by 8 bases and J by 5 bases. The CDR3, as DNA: TGTGCCAGCTGTTCCGGGACAGGGAATGAAAAACTGTTTTTT. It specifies CASCSGTGNEKLFF.

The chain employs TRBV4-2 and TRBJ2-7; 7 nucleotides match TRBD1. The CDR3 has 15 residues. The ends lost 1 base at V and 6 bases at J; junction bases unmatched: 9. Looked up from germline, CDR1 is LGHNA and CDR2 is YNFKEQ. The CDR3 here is CASSQVAGTAPEQYF. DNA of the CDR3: TGTGCCAGCAGCCAAGTCGCCGGGACAGCCCCCGAGCAGTACTTC.

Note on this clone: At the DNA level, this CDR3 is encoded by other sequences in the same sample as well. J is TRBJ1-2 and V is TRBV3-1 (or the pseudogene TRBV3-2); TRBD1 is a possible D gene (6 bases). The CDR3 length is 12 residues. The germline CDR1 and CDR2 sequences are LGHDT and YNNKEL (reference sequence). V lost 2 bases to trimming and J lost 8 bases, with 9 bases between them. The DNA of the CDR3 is TGTGCCAGCAGCCAACAGGGGAACGGCTACACCTTC. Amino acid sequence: CASSQQGNGYTF.

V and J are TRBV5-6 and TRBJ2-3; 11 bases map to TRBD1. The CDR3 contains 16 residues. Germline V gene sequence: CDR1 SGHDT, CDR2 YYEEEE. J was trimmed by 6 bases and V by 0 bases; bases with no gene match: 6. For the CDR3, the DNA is TGTGCCAGCAGCTTGGTGGGACAGGGGGTGTTTGATACGCAGTATTTT. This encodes CASSLVGQGVFDTQYF.

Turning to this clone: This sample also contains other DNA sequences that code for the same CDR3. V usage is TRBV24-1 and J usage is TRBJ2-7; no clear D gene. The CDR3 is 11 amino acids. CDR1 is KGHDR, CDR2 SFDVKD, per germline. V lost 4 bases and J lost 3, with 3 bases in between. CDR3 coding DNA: TGTGCCACCAGTGACAGCTACGAGCAGTACTTC. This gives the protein CATSDSYEQYF.

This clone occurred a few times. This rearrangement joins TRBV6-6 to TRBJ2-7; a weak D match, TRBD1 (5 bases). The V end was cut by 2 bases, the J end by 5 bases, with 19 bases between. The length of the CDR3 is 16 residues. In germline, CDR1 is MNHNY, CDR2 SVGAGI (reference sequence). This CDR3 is CASSYPQERLVHEQYF. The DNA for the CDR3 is TGTGCCAGCAGTTACCCACAGGAAAGACTGGTCCACGAGCAGTACTTC.

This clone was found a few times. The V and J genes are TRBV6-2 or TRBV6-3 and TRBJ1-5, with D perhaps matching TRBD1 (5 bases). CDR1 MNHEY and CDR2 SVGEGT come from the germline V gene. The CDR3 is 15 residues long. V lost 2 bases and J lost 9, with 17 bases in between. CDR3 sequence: CASSYPSSGVWPQHF. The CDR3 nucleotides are TGTGCCAGCAGTTACCCTTCGTCGGGGGTGTGGCCCCAGCATTTT.

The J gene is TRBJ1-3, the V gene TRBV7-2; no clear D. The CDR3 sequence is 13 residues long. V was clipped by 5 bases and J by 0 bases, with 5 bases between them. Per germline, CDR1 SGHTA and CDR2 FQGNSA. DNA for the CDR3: TGTGCCAGCAGCACTAGCTCTGGAAACACCATATATTTT. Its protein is CASSTSSGNTIYF.

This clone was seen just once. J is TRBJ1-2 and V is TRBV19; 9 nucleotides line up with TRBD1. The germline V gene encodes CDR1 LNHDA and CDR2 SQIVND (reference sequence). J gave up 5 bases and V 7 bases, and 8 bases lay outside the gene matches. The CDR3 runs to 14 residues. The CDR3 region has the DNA TGTGCCAGTACCCGGACAGGGGAAGGATATGGCTACACCTTC. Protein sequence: CASTRTGEGYGYTF.

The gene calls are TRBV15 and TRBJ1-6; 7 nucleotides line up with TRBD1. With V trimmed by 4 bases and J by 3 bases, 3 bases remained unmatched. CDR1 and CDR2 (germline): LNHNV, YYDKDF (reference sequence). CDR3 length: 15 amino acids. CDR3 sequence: CATSNRDSYNSPLHF. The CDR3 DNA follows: TGTGCCACCAGCAACCGGGACAGCTATAATTCACCCCTCCACTTT.

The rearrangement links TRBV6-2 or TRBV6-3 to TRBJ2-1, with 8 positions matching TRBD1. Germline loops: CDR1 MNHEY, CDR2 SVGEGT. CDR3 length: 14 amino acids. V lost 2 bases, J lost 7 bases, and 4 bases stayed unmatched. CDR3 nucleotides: TGTGCCAGCAGTTACGTAACAGGGGGGAATGAGCAGTTCTTC. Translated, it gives CASSYVTGGNEQFF.

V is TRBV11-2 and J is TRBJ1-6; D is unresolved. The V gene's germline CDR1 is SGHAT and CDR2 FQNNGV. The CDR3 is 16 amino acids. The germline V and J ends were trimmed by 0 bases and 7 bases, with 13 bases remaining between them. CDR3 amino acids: CASSLDRGGLNSPLHF. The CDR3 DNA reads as TGTGCCAGCAGCTTAGATCGAGGAGGCCTAAATTCACCCCTCCACTTT.

The CDR3 DNA reads TGTGCCAGTACCCGACCGGGACAGGGGAGGAGCACTGAAGCTTTCTTT. Protein: CASTRPGQGRSTEAFF. V and J are TRBV19 and TRBJ1-1, with 10 nucleotides matching TRBD1. CDR3 size: 16 residues. V gave up 7 bases and J gave up 4 bases; unmatched junction bases: 12. CDR1 is LNHDA, CDR2 SQIVND, per germline (reference sequence).

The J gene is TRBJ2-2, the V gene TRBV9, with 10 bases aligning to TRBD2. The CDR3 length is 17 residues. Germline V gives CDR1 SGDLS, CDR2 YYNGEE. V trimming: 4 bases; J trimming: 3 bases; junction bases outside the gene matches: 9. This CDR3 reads CASSRGGAGGDTGELFF. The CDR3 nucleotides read TGTGCCAGCAGCAGAGGGGGAGCGGGGGGGGACACCGGGGAGCTGTTTTTT.

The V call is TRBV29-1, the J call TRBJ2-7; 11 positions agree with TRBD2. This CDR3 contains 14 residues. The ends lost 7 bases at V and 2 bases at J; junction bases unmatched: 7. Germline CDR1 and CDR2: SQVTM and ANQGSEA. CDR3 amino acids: CSATTSGRTYEQYF. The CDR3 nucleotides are TGCAGCGCCACCACTAGCGGGAGAACCTACGAGCAGTACTTC.